Listed here are 8 T cell receptor beta chains from one sample, sequenced in a study of blood T cell repertoires in COVID-19. Only in-frame clones appear in the TCRdb table, and some are missing; sequencing was by immunoSEQ multiplex PCR. This table holds 150,000 to 200,000 clones, 80% to 85% found once. The sequencing sample was made of peripheral blood. Receptors were obtained from a human donor with acute or convalescent COVID-19. The donor label of this sample is uncertain.

The V gene is TRBV2, the J gene TRBJ2-1; a possible D gene is TRBD1 (5 bases). Trimming pared 2 bases from V and 6 bases from J, leaving 11 bases between. Germline CDR1 SNHLY, CDR2 FYNNEI. The CDR3 sequence is 14 residues long. Written as DNA, the CDR3 is TGTGCCAGCAGTGAATATTTGCAGGGCAATGAGCAGTTCTTC. Its protein is CASSEYLQGNEQFF.

The chain links TRBV7-2 to TRBJ1-6, with D possibly being TRBD1 (5 bases). The CDR3 loop spans 18 amino acids. Trimming cost V 1 base and J 6 bases, with 19 bases left between them. Germline lookup yields CDR1 SGHTA and CDR2 FQGNSA. This chain's CDR3 is CASSLGINPTGSNSPLHF. The CDR3 DNA is TGTGCCAGCAGCTTAGGAATAAACCCTACAGGTTCTAATTCACCCCTCCACTTT.

This rearrangement joins TRBV6-5 to TRBJ1-2, with D possibly being TRBD1 (5 bases). Deletions cut 5 bases from V and 4 bases from J, with 14 bases between. The CDR3 has 14 amino acids. Germline values: CDR1 MNHEY, CDR2 SVGAGI. CDR3 sequence (DNA): TGTGCCAGCAGTCTGCGGGACCCAAGCTATGGCTACACCTTC. As protein: CASSLRDPSYGYTF.

The V call is TRBV3-1 (or the pseudogene TRBV3-2), the J call TRBJ1-2; no firm D call. The CDR3 covers 12 residues. V was clipped by 7 bases and J by 6 bases, with 12 bases between them. CDR1 and CDR2 from the germline V gene are LGHDT and YNNKEL (reference sequence). The CDR3 region is CASTTAGDGYTF. The CDR3 nucleotides are TGTGCCAGCACCACGGCGGGCGATGGCTACACCTTC.

The chain is built from TRBV7-8 and TRBJ1-2; D perhaps matches TRBD1 (5 bases). Germline values: CDR1 SGHVS, CDR2 FQNEAQ. The CDR3 loop spans 12 amino acids. The V gene lost 5 bases and the J gene lost 4 bases, with 8 bases spanning the gap. In DNA, the CDR3 is TGTGCCAGCAGCCCGACAGTCTATGGCTACACCTTC. Its translation: CASSPTVYGYTF.

The rearrangement links TRBV6-5 to TRBJ1-2, with TRBD1 matching 7 bases. CDR1 MNHEY and CDR2 SVGAGI come from the germline V gene. The CDR3 sequence is 15 residues long. V shed 2 bases and J 5 bases; nucleotides not matched to a gene: 8. This CDR3 is CASSYTGATFYGYTF. The CDR3 DNA is TGTGCCAGCAGTTACACAGGGGCTACATTTTATGGCTACACCTTC.

The chain recombines TRBV19 with TRBJ1-6; 8 nucleotides line up with TRBD1. The CDR3 has 18 residues. The junction had 10 bases not matched to a gene; V was cut back by 6 bases and J by 0 bases. CDR1 is LNHDA, CDR2 SQIVND, per germline (reference sequence). CDR3 in DNA: TGTGCCAGTAGGATGGGACAGGACTCGAGCTCCTATAATTCACCCCTCCACTTT. Encoded protein: CASRMGQDSSSYNSPLHF.

V usage is TRBV3-1 (or the pseudogene TRBV3-2) and J usage is TRBJ2-7; tentative D call: TRBD1 (5 bases). The CDR3 consists of 14 residues. V lost 3 bases and J 0 bases, leaving 9 bases between the germline ends. Germline V lookup: CDR1 LGHDT, CDR2 YNNKEL (reference sequence). CDR3 protein: CASSQGPNSYEQYF. In DNA, the CDR3 is TGTGCCAGCAGCCAGGGGCCCAACTCCTACGAGCAGTACTTC.